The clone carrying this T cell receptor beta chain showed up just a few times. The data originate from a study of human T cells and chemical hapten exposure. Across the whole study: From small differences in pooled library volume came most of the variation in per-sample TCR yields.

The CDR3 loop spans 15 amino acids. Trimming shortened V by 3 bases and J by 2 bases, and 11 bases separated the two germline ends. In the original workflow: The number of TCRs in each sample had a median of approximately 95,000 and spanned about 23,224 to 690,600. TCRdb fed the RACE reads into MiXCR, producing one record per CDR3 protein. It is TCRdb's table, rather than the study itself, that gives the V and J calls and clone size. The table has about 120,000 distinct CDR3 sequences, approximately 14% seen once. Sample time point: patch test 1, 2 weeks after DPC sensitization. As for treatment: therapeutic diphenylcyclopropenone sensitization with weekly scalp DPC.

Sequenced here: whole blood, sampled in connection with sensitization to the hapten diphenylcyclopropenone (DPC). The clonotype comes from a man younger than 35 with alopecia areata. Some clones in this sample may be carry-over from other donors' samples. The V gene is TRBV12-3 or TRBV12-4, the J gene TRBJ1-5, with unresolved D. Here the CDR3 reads CASSFELRRNQPQHF. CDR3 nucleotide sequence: TGTGCCAGCAGTTTTGAATTACGGCGCAATCAGCCCCAGCATTTT.